Each of the 2 T cell receptor beta chains below was sequenced from the same sample in a study of T-cell reconstitution after alpha-beta-depleted transplantation in children. Unique molecular identifiers were incorporated during preparation of the TCRbeta library. One entry per CDR3 protein, called by TCRdb with MiXCR from the PCR reads. In the table there are 550,000 to 800,000 distinct CDR3 sequences, around 14% of which are singletons. Sample: PBMCs, taken before TCRalphabeta/CD19-depleted stem cell transplant. These receptors all stem from a girl aged 2 to 9 with congenital amegakaryocytic thrombocytopenia, due to receive a stem cell transplant.

The genes are TRBV20-1 and TRBJ2-7; 14 nucleotides agree with TRBD2. Germline V CDR1 and CDR2: DFQATT, SNEGSKA (reference sequence). The CDR3 has 16 amino acids. Trimming took 3 bases from V and 4 from J; bases not matched to a gene: 8. The CDR3 spells CSASWGGTSGSYEQYF. DNA for the CDR3: TGCAGTGCTAGCTGGGGTGGGACTAGCGGGAGTTACGAGCAGTACTTC.

Comment on this clonotype: This may arise from a read error, as a much more abundant clone is one base away. The chain has TRBV20-1 and TRBJ1-1, with 7 bases fitting TRBD1. The CDR3 sequence is 14 residues long. In germline, CDR1 is DFQATT, CDR2 SNEGSKA (reference sequence). Here the CDR3 reads CSATRGSMNSEAFF. The CDR3 DNA reads as TGCAGTGCTACCAGGGGGTCCATGAACTCTGAAGCTTTCTTT.